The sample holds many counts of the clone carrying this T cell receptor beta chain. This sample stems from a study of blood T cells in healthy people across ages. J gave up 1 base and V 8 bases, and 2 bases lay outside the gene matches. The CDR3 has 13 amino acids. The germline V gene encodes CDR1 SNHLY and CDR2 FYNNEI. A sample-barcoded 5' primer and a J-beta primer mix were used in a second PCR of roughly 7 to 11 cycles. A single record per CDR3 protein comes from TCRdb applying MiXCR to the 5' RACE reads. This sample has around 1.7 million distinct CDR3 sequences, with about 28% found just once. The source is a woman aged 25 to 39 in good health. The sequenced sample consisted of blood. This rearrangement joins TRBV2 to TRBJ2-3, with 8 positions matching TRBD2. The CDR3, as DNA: TGTGCCAGCCGTAGCGGGGGCACAGATACGCAGTATTTT. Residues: CASRSGGTDTQYF.